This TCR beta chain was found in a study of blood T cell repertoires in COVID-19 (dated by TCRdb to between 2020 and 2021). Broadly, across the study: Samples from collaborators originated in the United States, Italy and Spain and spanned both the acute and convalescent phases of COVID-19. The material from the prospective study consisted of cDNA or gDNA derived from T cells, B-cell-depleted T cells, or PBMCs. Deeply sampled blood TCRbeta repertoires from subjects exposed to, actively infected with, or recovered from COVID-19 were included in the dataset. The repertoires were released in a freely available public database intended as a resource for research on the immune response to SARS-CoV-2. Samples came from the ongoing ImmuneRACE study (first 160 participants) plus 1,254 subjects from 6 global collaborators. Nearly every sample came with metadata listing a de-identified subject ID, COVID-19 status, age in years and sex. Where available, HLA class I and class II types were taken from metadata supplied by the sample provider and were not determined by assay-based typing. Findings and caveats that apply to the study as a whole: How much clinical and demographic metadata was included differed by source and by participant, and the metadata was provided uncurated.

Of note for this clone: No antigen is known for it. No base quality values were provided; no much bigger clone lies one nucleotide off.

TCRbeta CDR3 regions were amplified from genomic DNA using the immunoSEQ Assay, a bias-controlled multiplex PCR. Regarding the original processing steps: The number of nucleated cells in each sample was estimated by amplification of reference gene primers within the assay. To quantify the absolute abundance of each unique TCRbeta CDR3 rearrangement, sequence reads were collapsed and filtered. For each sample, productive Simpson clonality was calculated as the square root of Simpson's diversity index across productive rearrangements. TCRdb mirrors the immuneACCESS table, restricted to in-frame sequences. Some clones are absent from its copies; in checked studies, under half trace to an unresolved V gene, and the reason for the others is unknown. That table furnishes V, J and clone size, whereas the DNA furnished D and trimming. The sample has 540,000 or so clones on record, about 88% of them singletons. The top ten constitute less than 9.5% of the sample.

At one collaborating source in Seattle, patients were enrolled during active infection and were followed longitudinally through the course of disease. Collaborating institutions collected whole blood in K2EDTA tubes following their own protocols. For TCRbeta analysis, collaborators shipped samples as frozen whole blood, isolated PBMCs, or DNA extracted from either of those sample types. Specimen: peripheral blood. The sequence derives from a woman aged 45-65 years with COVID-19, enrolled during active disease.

The DNA sequence is TGTGCCAGCAGTACCCAACAGGACACCAGCACTGAAGCTTTCTTT. Protein translation: CASSTQQDTSTEAFF. This chain joins TRBV28 to TRBJ1-1; TRBD1 is perhaps the D gene, given 5 matching bases. From the cysteine up to the phenylalanine, the CDR3 has a length of 15 residues. This entry keeps only the CDR3 DNA: 45 bases, framed from base 1. Between the V and J ends, shortened by 5 bases and 4 bases respectively, the junction contains 17 bases. CDR1 and CDR2, per the germline V gene, are MDHEN and SYDVKM.